This T cell receptor beta chain was sequenced during a study of blood T cell repertoires in COVID-19 (dated by TCRdb to 2020 to 2021). Context from the whole study: Collaborator samples came from the United States, Italy and Spain and covered acute and convalescent phases of COVID-19. The material from the prospective study consisted of cDNA or gDNA derived from T cells, B-cell-depleted T cells, or PBMCs. The dataset comprised deeply sampled blood TCRbeta repertoires from subjects exposed to, actively infected with, or recovered from COVID-19. A de-identified subject ID, COVID-19 status, age in years and sex were almost always included in the sample metadata. The repertoires were released in a freely available public database intended as a resource for research on the immune response to SARS-CoV-2. The samples were drawn from two sources: the first 160 participants of the ongoing ImmuneRACE study, and 950 to 1,500 subjects contributed by 6 global collaborators. HLA class I and class II types, where available, came from metadata supplied by the sample provider rather than from assay-based typing.

Including cysteine and phenylalanine, the CDR3 has 13 amino acids. The entry retains the CDR3 DNA only, 39 bases that are in frame from base 1. The germline ends are 8 bases apart after V is trimmed by 3 bases and J by 2 bases. The full study reports these points: Clinical and demographic metadata were provided uncurated, with the amount varying by source and participant.

The collaborating institutions used their own protocols to collect whole blood in K2EDTA tubes. For TCRbeta analysis, collaborators shipped samples in one of three forms: frozen whole blood, isolated PBMCs, or DNA extracted from either of those sample types. As to this clone: Its antigen target is currently unknown. Within one base of it there is no much larger clone, and no base qualities were kept.

TCRbeta CDR3 regions were amplified from genomic DNA by means of the immunoSEQ Assay, a bias-controlled multiplex PCR. Per the source publication's procedure: The number of nucleated cells in each sample was estimated from the amplification of reference gene primers within the assay. Sequence reads were collapsed and filtered to measure the absolute abundance of every unique TCRbeta CDR3 rearrangement. For each sample, productive Simpson clonality was calculated as the square root of Simpson's diversity index over productive rearrangements. The table was pulled from immuneACCESS by TCRdb, which kept in-frame rearrangements only. Such tables lose some clones; where checked, under half of the loss comes from unresolved V genes, and the rest has no known cause. That table furnishes V, J and clone size, whereas the DNA furnished D and trimming. The sample table holds about 83,000 clones, of which around 90% were seen once. Jointly, the top ten make up about 3% of the sample.

The receptor comes from a woman aged 45-59 years with active or convalescent COVID-19. Sequencing used peripheral blood. The rearranged chain carries TRBV12-3 or TRBV12-4 and TRBJ2-7; a tentative D match to TRBD1 spans 6 bases. The CDR3 is CASSLRDTYEQYF. The nucleotide sequence reads as follows: TGTGCCAGCAGTTTGAGGGACACCTACGAGCAGTACTTC.